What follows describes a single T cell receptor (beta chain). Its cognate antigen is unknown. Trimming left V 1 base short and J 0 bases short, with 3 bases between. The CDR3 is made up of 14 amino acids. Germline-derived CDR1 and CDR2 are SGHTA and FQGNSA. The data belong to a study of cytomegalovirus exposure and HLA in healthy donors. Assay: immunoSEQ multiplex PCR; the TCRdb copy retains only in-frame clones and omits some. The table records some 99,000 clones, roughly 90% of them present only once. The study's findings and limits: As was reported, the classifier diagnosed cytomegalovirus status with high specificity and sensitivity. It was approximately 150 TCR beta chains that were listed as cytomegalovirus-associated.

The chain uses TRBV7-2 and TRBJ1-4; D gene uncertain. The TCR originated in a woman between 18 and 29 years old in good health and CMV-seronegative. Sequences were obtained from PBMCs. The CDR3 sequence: CASSLGATNEKLFF. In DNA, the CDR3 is TGTGCCAGCAGCTTAGGCGCAACTAATGAAAAACTGTTTTTT.